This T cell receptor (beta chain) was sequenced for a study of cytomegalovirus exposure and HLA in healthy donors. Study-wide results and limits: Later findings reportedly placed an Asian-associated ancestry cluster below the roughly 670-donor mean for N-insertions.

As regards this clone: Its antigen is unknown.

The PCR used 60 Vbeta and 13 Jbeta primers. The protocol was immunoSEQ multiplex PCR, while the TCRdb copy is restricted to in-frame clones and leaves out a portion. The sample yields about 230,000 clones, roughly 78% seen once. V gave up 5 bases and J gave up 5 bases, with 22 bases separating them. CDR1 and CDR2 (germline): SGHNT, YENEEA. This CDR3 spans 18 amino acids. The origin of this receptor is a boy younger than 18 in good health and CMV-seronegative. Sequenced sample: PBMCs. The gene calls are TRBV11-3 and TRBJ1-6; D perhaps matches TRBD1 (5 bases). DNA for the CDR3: TGTGCCAGCAGCCCCCGCCCGACAGAGCAGCGCGATAATTCACCCCTCCACTTT. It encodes CASSPRPTEQRDNSPLHF.